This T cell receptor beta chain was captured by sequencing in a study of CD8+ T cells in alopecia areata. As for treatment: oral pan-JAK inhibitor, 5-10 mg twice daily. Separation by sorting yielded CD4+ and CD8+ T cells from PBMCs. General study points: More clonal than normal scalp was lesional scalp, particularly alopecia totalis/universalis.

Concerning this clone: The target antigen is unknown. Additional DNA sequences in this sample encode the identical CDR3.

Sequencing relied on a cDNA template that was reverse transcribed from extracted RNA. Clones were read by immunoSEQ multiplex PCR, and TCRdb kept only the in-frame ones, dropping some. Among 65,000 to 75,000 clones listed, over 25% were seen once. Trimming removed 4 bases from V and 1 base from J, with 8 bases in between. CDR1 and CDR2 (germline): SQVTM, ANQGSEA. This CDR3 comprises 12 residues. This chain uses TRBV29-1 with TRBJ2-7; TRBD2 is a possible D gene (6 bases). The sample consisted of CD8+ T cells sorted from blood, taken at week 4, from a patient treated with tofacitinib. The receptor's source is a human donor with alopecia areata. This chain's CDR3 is CSVGDSSYEQYF. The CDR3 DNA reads TGCAGCGTTGGGGACTCATCCTACGAGCAGTACTTC.